Following are 20 T cell receptor beta chains from one sample sequenced in a study of T-cell reconstitution after alpha-beta-depleted transplantation in children. Unique molecular identifiers were used to barcode this TCRbeta library. TCRdb re-called the PCR reads through MiXCR, storing one row per CDR3 protein. The table lists 600,000 to 800,000 distinct CDR3 sequences, about an eighth of them singletons. Source: PBMCs, taken before TCRalphabeta/CD19-depleted stem cell transplant. These receptor sequences come from a girl aged 2-10 years with congenital amegakaryocytic thrombocytopenia, due to receive a stem cell transplant.

This clonotype was counted ten times or more. The chain couples TRBV24-1 to TRBJ2-1; 9 bases match TRBD2. J was trimmed by 8 bases and V by 4 bases; bases with no gene match: 8. The V gene's germline CDR1 is KGHDR and CDR2 SFDVKD. This CDR3 is 15 amino acids long. The CDR3 DNA is TGTGCCACCAGTGACAGGTCTAGCGGGATCCATGAGCAGTTCTTC. It translates to CATSDRSSGIHEQFF.

This clonotype has ten or more counts. The chain combines TRBV20-1 with TRBJ2-7, with 9 bases fitting TRBD2. This CDR3 has 13 residues. Germline V gene data show CDR1 as DFQATT and CDR2 as SNEGSKA (reference sequence). V lost 6 bases to trimming and J lost 2 bases; unmatched junction nucleotides: 5. CDR3 nucleotides: TGCAGTGCCTCCGGGACTAGCACCTACGAGCAGTACTTC. It is translated as CSASGTSTYEQYF.

A word on this clonotype: Just one base apart from a much larger clone, this may be a read error. The CDR3 is CSARVSTGIDYEQYF. The CDR3 nucleotides are TGCAGTGCTAGAGTGTCTACAGGAATCGATTACGAGCAGTACTTC. The gene calls are TRBV20-1 and TRBJ2-7; possibly TRBD1 for D (5 bases). CDR1 DFQATT and CDR2 SNEGSKA come from the germline V gene (reference sequence). Trimming took 1 base from V and 4 from J, leaving 17 bases between them. This CDR3 has 15 residues.

This clonotype was detected many times. The rearrangement links TRBV12-3 or TRBV12-4 to TRBJ2-1, with D perhaps given as TRBD1 or TRBD2 (6 bases each). The CDR3 totals 16 residues. V was clipped by 3 bases and J by 8 bases, with 20 bases between them. The CDR3 DNA follows: TGTGCCAGCAGTTTCCCGGGGGCGCGGGGTATATATGAGCAGTTCTTC. This codes for CASSFPGARGIYEQFF.

This clonotype has only a few counts. The CDR3 DNA reads as TGCAGTGCAGAAAGACAGGGGGGCACCTACGAGCAGTACTTC. It translates to CSAERQGGTYEQYF. This chain links TRBV20-1 with TRBJ2-7; 9 bases line up with TRBD1. This CDR3 has 14 residues. The germline V gene encodes CDR1 DFQATT and CDR2 SNEGSKA (reference sequence). V trimming: 6 bases; J trimming: 2 bases; junction bases outside the gene matches: 8.

This clonotype has more than one count but fewer than ten. The chain has TRBV12-3 or TRBV12-4 and TRBJ2-5, with D maybe TRBD2 (6 bases). The CDR3 covers 13 residues. The ends were cut back, 8 bases at V and 5 bases at J, with 15 bases in the middle. CDR3: CASLPGGSETQYF. In DNA, the CDR3 is TGTGCCAGCCTCCCCGGGGGATCCGAGACCCAGTACTTC.

This chain uses TRBV20-1 with TRBJ2-7; unclear D gene. The CDR3 runs to 12 residues. Trimming left V 5 bases short and J 3 bases short, with 11 bases between. Looked up from germline, CDR1 is DFQATT and CDR2 is SNEGSKA (reference sequence). CDR3 bases: TGCAGTGCTGCCCCAGGCAGCTACGAGCAGTACTTC. Translating it yields CSAAPGSYEQYF.

This clonotype occurred a few times. A much larger clone differs from this one at a single base, so this may be a read error. The chain combines TRBV9 with TRBJ2-7; 9 bases are shared with TRBD1. The CDR3 is made up of 14 amino acids. The trim removed 3 bases at V and 2 bases at J, leaving 3 bases unmatched. Germline assignment: CDR1 SGDLS and CDR2 YYNGEE. The DNA for the CDR3 is TGTGCCAGCAGCGCCGGGACAGGGACCTACGAGCAGTACTTC. It specifies CASSAGTGTYEQYF. The whole variable domain, remainder taken from reference TRBV9 and TRBJ2-7, is DSGVTQTPKHLITATGQRVTLRCSPRSGDLSVYWYQQSLDQGLQFLIQYYNGEERAKGNILERFSAQQFPDLHSELNLSSLELGDSALYFCASSAGTGTYEQYFGPGTRLTVT.

At least ten counts were recorded for this clonotype. The chain has TRBV20-1 and TRBJ2-1; TRBD2 matches 9 bases. The CDR3 length is 16 residues. The V gene's germline CDR1 is DFQATT and CDR2 SNEGSKA (reference sequence). Trimming cost V 2 bases and J 5 bases; bases outside gene matches: 10. The CDR3 DNA reads as TGCAGTGCTAGAATCTGGGCTCTAGCGGGGAACAATGAGCAGTTCTTC. Amino acid sequence: CSARIWALAGNNEQFF.

This clonotype was found many times. J is TRBJ1-1 and V is TRBV20-1, with D maybe TRBD1 (5 bases). The germline V and J ends were trimmed by 5 bases and 3 bases, with 13 bases remaining between them. Germline loops: CDR1 DFQATT, CDR2 SNEGSKA (reference sequence). This CDR3 has 13 residues. The CDR3, as DNA: TGCAGTGCTCCCAGGGAGAGTGACACTGAAGCTTTCTTT. It yields the protein CSAPRESDTEAFF.

This clonotype has only a few counts. The CDR3 DNA is TGCGCCAGCAGCTTGGGACATACGGTCTACGAGCAGTACTTC. Encoded protein: CASSLGHTVYEQYF. The chain couples TRBV5-1 to TRBJ2-7; D gene ambiguous. The V gene lost 0 bases and the J gene lost 3 bases, with 10 bases spanning the gap. The CDR3 has 14 residues. Germline-derived CDR1 and CDR2 are SGHRS and YFSETQ.

This clonotype was picked up many times. This chain connects TRBV20-1 to TRBJ2-5; 9 nucleotides agree with TRBD1. From germline, CDR1 is DFQATT and CDR2 SNEGSKA (reference sequence). The length of the CDR3 is 12 residues. The CDR3 DNA is TGCAGCAAGGACAGGGGACAAGAGACCCAGTACTTC. Its protein product is CSKDRGQETQYF.

The V and J genes are TRBV12-3 or TRBV12-4 and TRBJ1-5; a possible D gene is TRBD1 (5 bases). CDR3 length equals 15 residues. The V gene lost 2 bases and the J gene lost 2 bases, with 10 bases spanning the gap. CDR3: CASSLKGQGNQPQHF. In DNA, the CDR3 is TGTGCCAGCAGTTTAAAGGGGCAGGGCAATCAGCCCCAGCATTTT.

In its sample, this clonotype was seen many times. This chain joins TRBV7-8 and TRBJ1-2; possible D gene TRBD1, 6 bases. The V gene's germline CDR1 is SGHVS and CDR2 FQNEAQ. The length of the CDR3 is 14 residues. V shed 4 bases and J shed 0 bases, with 9 bases lying between them. DNA of the CDR3: TGTGCCAGCAGCTACCGGACAGCTAACTATGGCTACACCTTC. Its translation: CASSYRTANYGYTF.

This clonotype was detected only a few times. The gene calls are TRBV20-1 and TRBJ2-1; D is uncertain. The germline gives CDR1 DFQATT, CDR2 SNEGSKA (reference sequence). The CDR3 length is 16 residues. V dropped 0 bases and J dropped 1 base, with 13 bases sitting between them. The CDR3 reads CSARDPGYRSYNEQFF. CDR3 in DNA: TGCAGTGCTAGAGATCCCGGATACCGATCCTACAATGAGCAGTTCTTC.

This clonotype has at least ten counts. The gene calls are TRBV29-1 and TRBJ2-5; D is undetermined. CDR1 is SQVTM, CDR2 ANQGSEA, per germline. Trimming pared 4 bases from V and 4 bases from J, leaving 16 bases between. This CDR3 comprises 14 residues. The CDR3 sequence: CSVGRVSAGETQYF. The CDR3 DNA sequence: TGCAGCGTTGGCCGGGTCAGCGCAGGAGAGACCCAGTACTTC. Full variable domain (missing parts from reference TRBV29-1 and TRBJ2-5): SAVISQKPSRDICQRGTSLTIQCQVDSQVTMMFWYRQQPGQSLTLIATANQGSEATYESGFVIDKFPISRPNLTFSTLTVSNMSPEDSSIYLCSVGRVSAGETQYFGPGTRLLVL.

A remark on this clonotype: Relative to the germline gene, one junction end is altered; a read error may explain this. This chain uses TRBV20-1 with TRBJ2-1, with 11 bases identical to TRBD2. CDR1 and CDR2 from the germline V gene are DFQATT and SNEGSKA (reference sequence). The CDR3 contains 16 residues. This CDR3 is CCARDTSGSSYNEQFF. CDR3 nucleotides: TGCTGTGCTAGAGATACTAGCGGGAGCTCCTACAATGAGCAGTTCTTC.

There are many counts of this clonotype. The J gene is TRBJ2-1, the V gene TRBV27, with 7 positions matching TRBD2. J was trimmed by 15 bases and V by 5 bases; bases with no gene match: 10. The CDR3 runs 12 residues. CDR1 and CDR2 (germline): MNHEY, SMNVEV (reference sequence). For the CDR3, the DNA is TGTGCCAGCAGTCGATCCGCGGGAGAGGTGTTCTTC. Residues: CASSRSAGEVFF.

This clonotype has only a few counts. The V gene is TRBV21-1, the J gene TRBJ2-1; the DNA was not used to check the table's D call, TRBD2. TRBV21-1 is a listed pseudogene. The CDR3 sequence is 17 residues long. The CDR3 here is CASSKARAGGPWNEQFF. For the CDR3, the DNA is TGTGCCAGCAGCAAAGCCCGAGCGGGAGGGCCATGGAATGAGCAGTTCTTC.

The chain joins TRBV20-1 to TRBJ2-3; D is uncertain. V lost 6 bases and J 7 bases, leaving 14 bases between the germline ends. Per germline, CDR1 DFQATT and CDR2 SNEGSKA (reference sequence). The CDR3 covers 12 residues. The CDR3 reads CSAPPAGHTQYF. DNA for the CDR3: TGCAGTGCCCCTCCCGCCGGACATACGCAGTATTTT.